This record concerns one TCR beta chain sequence. Its antigen is not identified. The data originate from a study of PD-1 blockade in classical Hodgkin lymphoma. General study findings and limits: The study reported lower baseline TCR diversity in newly diagnosed patients than in healthy donors. Exclusion removed patients who began nivolumab under 1 year after ASCT.

Time point noted: cycle 4 day 1 (C4D1), after more than 5 weeks of nivolumab. In every patient, relapse followed autologous stem cell transplantation, while exposure to brentuximab vedotin differed. V gave up 5 bases and J gave up 6 bases, with 11 bases separating them. There are 11 residues in the CDR3. Germline V gene lookup returns CDR1 DFQATT and CDR2 SNEGSKA (reference sequence). TCRdb's table, derived via immunoSEQ multiplex PCR, lists solely in-frame clones and lacks some. This sample has 25,000 to 30,000 clones, with roughly 78% found just once. The V call is TRBV20-1, the J call TRBJ2-7, with a tentative D call TRBD2 (6 bases). The sample in question was peripheral blood mononuclear cells (PBMCs), obtained before the fourth cycle of nivolumab. The sequence was collected from a human donor with classical Hodgkin lymphoma. CDR3 sequence (DNA): TGCAGTGCTGGGGGGTTTACCGAGCAGTACTTC. Translated: CSAGGFTEQYF.